Each of the 11 T cell receptor beta chains below was sequenced from the same sample in a study of T cells after posttransplantation cyclophosphamide. Method: immunoSEQ multiplex PCR; TCRdb's copy keeps in-frame clones and lacks some. The table includes about 66,000 clones, around 93% detected once. Sample: PBMCs. The receptors shown here come from a woman aged 30 to 39 in good health and a related stem cell transplant donor.

The chain employs TRBV18 and TRBJ2-7, with 11 bases that match TRBD1. The germline CDR1 and CDR2 sequences are KGHSH and LQKENI. Unmatched junction bases numbered 7, after V lost 4 bases and J lost 2 bases. The length of the CDR3 is 16 residues. The CDR3 nucleotides read TGTGCCAGCTCACGTCCCGGGACAGGGGGAACCTACGAGCAGTACTTC. Protein: CASSRPGTGGTYEQYF.

The chain combines TRBV7-9 with TRBJ2-3; 8 bases are shared with TRBD1. The CDR3 length is 17 residues. Germline CDR1 reads SEHNR; CDR2 reads FQNEAQ (reference sequence). V shed 6 bases, J shed 2 bases, and the junction held 13 bases outside the gene matches. As DNA, the CDR3 is TGTGCCAGCAGTACAGGGTCGGCAGGGGGCCCCACAGATACGCAGTATTTT. Translating gives CASSTGSAGGPTDTQYF. Looking up the rest from reference TRBV7-9 and TRBJ2-3 gives the full variable domain: DTGVSQNPRHKITKRGQNVTFRCDPISEHNRLYWYRQTLGQGPEFLTYFQNEAQLEKSRLLSDRFSAERPKGSFSTLEIQRTEQGDSAMYLCASSTGSAGGPTDTQYFGPGTRLTVL.

The chain joins TRBV27 to TRBJ1-2; 7 bases align to TRBD1. CDR1 is MNHEY and CDR2 is SMNVEV in the germline V gene (reference sequence). This CDR3 comprises 15 residues. The V segment lost 2 bases and the J segment 5 bases; nucleotides outside the gene matches: 8. The CDR3 DNA reads as TGTGCCAGCAGTTTACGGACAGGCGTCAAATATGGCTACACCTTC. Protein: CASSLRTGVKYGYTF.

The chain carries TRBV2 and TRBJ2-5; 11 nucleotides align to TRBD1. In germline, CDR1 is SNHLY, CDR2 FYNNEI. V shed 6 bases and J 5 bases; nucleotides not matched to a gene: 8. This CDR3 comprises 15 residues. The CDR3 DNA reads as TGTGCCAGCAGCGGACAGGGGGCCTATGGCGAGACCCAGTACTTC. Amino acid sequence: CASSGQGAYGETQYF.

The chain joins TRBV30 to TRBJ1-1; weak D call: TRBD1 (5 bases). The length of the CDR3 is 15 residues. With 0 bases removed from V and 2 bases from J, the gap between germline ends came to 13 bases. CDR1 GTSNPN and CDR2 SVGIG come from the germline V gene (reference sequence). CDR3 sequence: CAWSVLGGINTEAFF. In DNA, the CDR3 is TGTGCCTGGAGTGTACTTGGGGGAATTAACACTGAAGCTTTCTTT.

This chain joins TRBV9 and TRBJ1-6; no reliable D call. The CDR3 spans 13 residues. Trimming removed 3 bases at V and 10 bases at J, with 11 bases between. CDR1 is SGDLS and CDR2 is YYNGEE in the germline V gene. Here the CDR3 DNA reads TGTGCCAGCAGCGGTGGCTATCAATCACCCCTCCACTTT. It yields the protein CASSGGYQSPLHF.

V gene TRBV6-4 combines with J gene TRBJ2-2; 7 nucleotides match TRBD2. The CDR3 is 14 residues long. Germline values: CDR1 MRHNA, CDR2 SNTAGT. The V and J ends lost 0 bases and 6 bases, in that order; junction bases with no gene match: 1. CDR3 coding DNA: TGTGCCAGCAGTGACTCCGGGGGGTCCGGGGAGCTGTTTTTT. The encoded protein is CASSDSGGSGELFF.

The chain recombines TRBV6-4 with TRBJ1-6; unclear D gene. V shed 9 bases and J shed 10 bases, with 16 bases lying between them. The CDR3 has 13 residues. Germline CDR1 and CDR2: MRHNA and SNTAGT. The CDR3 region is CARYYSHGSPLHF. CDR3 sequence (DNA): TGTGCCAGATATTATTCCCACGGATCACCCCTCCACTTT.

This clone is medium-sized in the sample. V and J are TRBV7-8 and TRBJ2-5, with D hard to call. The CDR3 is 16 residues long. V gave up 1 base and J gave up 3 bases, with 15 bases separating them. CDR1 and CDR2 from the germline V gene are SGHVS and FQNEAQ. The CDR3 loop is CASSLEEKGVEETQYF. The CDR3 DNA reads TGTGCCAGCAGCTTAGAGGAGAAAGGAGTGGAAGAGACCCAGTACTTC.

J is TRBJ1-4 and V is TRBV6-1, with D unclear. From germline, CDR1 is MNHNS and CDR2 SASEGT. There are 15 residues in the CDR3. Trimming left V 7 bases short and J 8 bases short, with 20 bases between. CDR3 sequence reads: CASKPPGSPMEKLFF. CDR3 bases: TGTGCCAGCAAGCCTCCGGGTTCCCCCATGGAAAAACTGTTTTTT.

This chain links TRBV28 with TRBJ1-3; no clear D. V dropped 6 bases and J dropped 0 bases, with 12 bases sitting between them. From germline, CDR1 is MDHEN and CDR2 SYDVKM. CDR3 length: 15 residues. CDR3 region: CASSPALSSGNTIYF. The CDR3 DNA reads TGTGCCAGCAGCCCCGCATTATCCTCTGGAAACACCATATATTTT.